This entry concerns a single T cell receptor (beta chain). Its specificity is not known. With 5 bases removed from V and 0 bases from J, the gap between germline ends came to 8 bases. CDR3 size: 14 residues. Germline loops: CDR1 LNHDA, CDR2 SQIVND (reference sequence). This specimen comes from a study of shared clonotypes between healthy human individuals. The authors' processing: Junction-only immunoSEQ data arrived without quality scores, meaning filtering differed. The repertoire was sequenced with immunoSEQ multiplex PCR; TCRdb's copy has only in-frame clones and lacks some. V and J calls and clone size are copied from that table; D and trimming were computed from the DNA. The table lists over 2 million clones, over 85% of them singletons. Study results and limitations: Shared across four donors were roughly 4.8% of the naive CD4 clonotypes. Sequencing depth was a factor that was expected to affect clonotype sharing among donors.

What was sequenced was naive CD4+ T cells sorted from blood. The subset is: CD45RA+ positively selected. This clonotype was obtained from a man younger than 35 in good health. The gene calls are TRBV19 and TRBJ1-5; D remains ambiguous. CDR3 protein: CASSGQYSNQPQHF. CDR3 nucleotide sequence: TGTGCCAGTAGTGGTCAGTATAGCAATCAGCCCCAGCATTTT.